This T cell receptor beta chain is drawn from a study of cytomegalovirus exposure and HLA in healthy donors (dated by TCRdb to about 2017). Regarding the study in general: In an earlier analysis of about 560 of the donors, approximately 300 Gb of sequence data and about 110 million unique TCR beta sequences from roughly 200 million T cells were reported. A later genetic analysis took genome-wide SNP genotypes for 398 of the 666 donors and used that subset as a discovery cohort. Roughly 5 DR-DQ haplotypes were handled as single units for association and clustering, since linkage in the cohort was strong. Among over 350 genotyped donors of the cohort, an average of around 240,000 unique TCR beta nucleotide sequences were sequenced per donor, approximately 20% of them non-productive. The number of typed donors differed by locus: about 629-630 for A, B, C, DRB1 and DQB1; approximately 520 for DQA1; around 580 for DPA1; and some 450 for DPB1. The study aimed to test whether cataloging public T cell receptors could reveal signatures of past pathogen exposure. Using immunosequencing, the study profiled T cell repertoires from around 680 subjects and related those repertoires to cytomegalovirus serostatus. To predict cytomegalovirus infection status, the study brought together high-throughput TCR immunosequencing, statistical association of individual TCRs with disease status, and machine learning. An early release covering 550 to 650 HLA-typed donors comprised about 310 gigabases of sequencing data and about 90 million unique TCR sequences. Both class I and class II loci were covered by HLA typing, at four-digit resolution. Along with the approximately 600-subject first cohort, a separate validation cohort of around 120 different subjects was used. Alongside the repertoire data, information on donor age, sex, ethnicity and CMV serostatus was compiled. A later analysis re-examined previously published TCR beta repertoires from about 700 donors and added high-resolution HLA genotyping to investigate patterns of TCR occurrence. The later analysis used no new phenotypic data to find candidate immune exposures, relying instead on TCR beta sequences and their occurrence across donors. An earlier analysis of a few hundred of the donors applied high-throughput TCR beta sequencing to assess whether each TCR beta V gene segment acted as functional or pseudogenic. Every discovery cohort repertoire had been produced on one sequencing platform. Of the approximately 400 genotyped donors, 65% to 90% fell in the genetic ancestry cluster associated with self-reported Caucasian donors.

The method behind the library was the immunoSEQ multiplex PCR assay. For the multiplex PCR, a mixture combining 60 forward primers for TCR Vbeta segments and 13 reverse primers for TCR Jbeta segments was used. The CDR3 region of rearranged TCR beta genes was amplified from genomic DNA with a multiplex PCR assay. Amplified TCR beta libraries were sequenced as 87-base-pair reads on the Illumina HiSeq System. Processing in the source paper ran as follows. A later analysis counted around 72 million unique TCR beta chains across the roughly 700 repertoires, and roughly 9.9 million of these chains were shared by at least two donors. Raw reads were error-corrected and collapsed into unique sequences by a nearest-neighbor algorithm in which closely related sequences were merged to remove PCR and sequencing errors. V, D and J gene segments were assigned by aligning CDR3 sequences to IMGT reference sequences. For a sequence to be retained, a match of at least six nucleotides to both a V gene segment and a J gene segment was required. A rearrangement counted as productive if the CDR3 had no stop codons and remained in frame with V and J, and every other rearrangement counted as non-productive. CDR3 was defined according to IMGT convention as the region running from the second conserved V-encoded cysteine to the conserved J-encoded phenylalanine. Sequences without an unambiguous match to a single V gene segment were excluded from the earlier analysis of approximately 600 of the donors. An earlier analysis of 500 to 600 of the donors classified V segments as functional when productive rearrangements were above 56.7% and as segregating when the standard deviation between donors was above 5%. A statistical classification framework was built for diagnosing cytomegalovirus status from the catalog of TCR beta chain sequences. V and J gene assignment, in a later analysis, came from comparing TCR nucleotide sequences with IMGT/GENE-DB human TR gene sequences. A later analysis assigned CDR3 sequences and most-parsimonious VDJ recombination scenarios with the TCRdist pipeline. In a later analysis, every TCR beta chain was defined by the combination of its CDR3 amino acid sequence and its V-gene family, and reads without a unique V-gene family were dropped. A later analysis removed over 500 highly shared, low-generation-probability nucleotide sequences to deal with suspected cross-contamination and a sequencing artifact. For each public chain, a later analysis derived a clonal expansion index from normalized ranks of inferred template counts within each repertoire. A later analysis computed generation probabilities with a VDJ recombination model fitted to out-of-frame rearrangements, and checked the results against IGoR. In a later analysis, hypergeometric tests were used to score TCR-TCR, TCR-HLA and TCR-CMV co-occurrence, with a repertoire-size bias correction applied to TCR pairs. A later analysis estimated false discovery rates by permuting HLA or CMV assignments 20 times. In a later analysis, co-occurring TCRs were grouped with DBSCAN, and TCRdist sequence similarity was added when clustering was performed within HLA-allele-positive subsets. Repertoires with fewer than 30,000 or more than 120,000 public chains were left out of co-occurrence clustering, as were about five repertoires with anomalous nucleotide sharing. TCRdb's version of the immuneACCESS table is confined to in-frame rearrangements and falls short of the full clone set. An unresolved V gene accounts for under half of the shortfall where checked; the remainder is of unknown origin. V and J calls and clone size are as listed in that table; D and trimming were resolved from the DNA. This sample has 90,000 to 130,000 clones in its table, and around three quarters of those were observed once. Clones ranked in the top ten supply 2.5% to 3.5% of the sample.

The cohort consisted of some 670 healthy bone marrow donors. At the time of sampling, all cohort members were nominally healthy, though unrecorded immune exposures were likely present. The donor was CMV seropositive and was included in the group of 250 to 300 seropositive cohort members. Every donor gave a peripheral blood sample, and the peripheral blood mononuclear cells from that sample were used for TCR beta sequencing. Genomic DNA was extracted from the blood cell samples with the Qiagen DNeasy Blood Extraction Kit. The CDR3 has 14 amino acids, counting the end cysteine and phenylalanine. Only CDR3 DNA is held: 42 bases, read in frame from base 1. Trimming at the junction amounts to 4 bases on V and 6 bases on J, and the germline ends lie 13 bases apart. The germline V gene gives CDR1 as SGHRS and CDR2 as YFSETQ. As regards this clone: What antigen it recognizes has not been identified. There are no base qualities to consult, and no much larger clone falls within one base.

Summary of the overall study and its limitations: Compared with the approximately 710-donor mean, donors in an Asian-associated ancestry cluster had fewer N-insertions in productive TCRs, according to a later genetic analysis. The only immune exposure information available for the cohort was CMV serostatus. Linkage disequilibrium might explain the correlated functional status among segregating V segments, but an unknown experimental factor could not be ruled out. In vitro tests confirmed that a few of the cytomegalovirus-associated TCR beta chains recognize cytomegalovirus antigens. Most TCR sequences were observed very rarely across donors, whereas some public TCRs were present in many individuals. In an earlier analysis of approximately 600 of the donors, most TCR beta V segments were observed in productive rearrangements about 87% or about 30% of the time, broadly matching IMGT annotations. When HLA alleles, especially DR and DQ, strongly co-occurred, TCR associations were difficult to assign to individual alleles. According to a later analysis, parvovirus B19, influenza, CMV and Epstein-Barr virus appeared linked to several top co-occurrence clusters. In a later analysis, TCR association rates were found to vary across HLA loci, with the most associated TCRs seen for DRB1 alleles and the fewest for HLA-C alleles. At a false discovery rate of 0.05, a later analysis linked 16,951 TCR beta sequences to specific HLA alleles. Most CMV-associated TCR beta chains appeared to be HLA-restricted in a later analysis, and the HLA associations seemed to be driven largely by CMV exposure. Only TCR beta chains were sequenced in this cohort, and the absence of alpha or paired-chain data limited detectable features. The earlier analysis of a few hundred of the donors excluded some 15 rarely observed V segments, including chromosome 9 orphons, because counts were too low. The sequencing pipeline was judged likely to have produced a cluster of highly shared sequence variants as a technical artifact. Because HLA typing was missing for some donors at each locus, association tests included only the typed subset. V-gene and J-gene trimming of TCR beta chains was associated with a missense DCLRE1C variant in a later genetic analysis, and the association was replicated in an independent cohort. It was suggested by the authors that the approach could potentially be generalized to other disease states and immunological phenotypes. A total of roughly 160 TCR beta chains were listed by the study as associated with cytomegalovirus. A further reported finding was that TCR beta sequences accurately predicted the HLA-A and HLA-B alleles for most subjects in the first cohort. Because the 87-base-pair reads could not distinguish some IMGT-functional V segments, including TRBV6-2 and TRBV6-3, those segments were excluded. The classifier was reported to diagnose cytomegalovirus status with high specificity and sensitivity in both the original and validation cohorts. A later analysis found that HLA-associated TCR beta chains were more clonally expanded and had lower generation probabilities than equally common non-associated chains. Sequencing depth was assumed to be roughly uniform across donors in the presence/absence analyses, though that assumption may not hold.

This receptor was obtained from a woman in her late teens or twenties in good health and CMV-seropositive. Sequencing was carried out using PBMCs. The sequence is built from TRBV5-1 and TRBJ1-4; the D gene is perhaps TRBD1, on 6 matching bases. Here is the DNA: TGCGCCAGCAGCCCACAGGGAGCGGATGAAAAACTGTTTTTT. It codes for CASSPQGADEKLFF.